The present TCR beta chain was sequenced within a study of blood T cells in healthy people across ages. The wider study: Per two T cells, about one barcoded beta molecule was captured through template switching.

Peripheral blood was drawn, around 9.3 milliliters per donor. Isolating PBMCs gave at least 7 million of these cells per sample. Using a J-beta primer mix together with a sample-barcoded 5' primer, a second PCR was run for roughly 6 to 12 cycles. Tagging of each cDNA molecule was performed by a template-switch adaptor with 12 random nucleotides. TCRdb re-derived calls from the 5' RACE reads in MiXCR, one entry per CDR3 protein. The sample records about 680,000 distinct CDR3 sequences, approximately 50% being singletons. Trimming cost V 3 bases and J 2 bases, with 7 bases left between them. The germline CDR1 and CDR2 sequences are SGDLS and YYNGEE. This CDR3 contains 13 residues.

Sequenced material: blood. The chain couples TRBV9 to TRBJ2-3; no clear D. The sequence was collected from an older woman in good health. The CDR3: CASSGAPTDTQYF. The CDR3 bases are TGTGCCAGCAGCGGAGCCCCCACAGATACGCAGTATTTT.